The 8 T cell receptor beta chains presented below share a single source sample, sequenced in a study of blood T cell repertoires in COVID-19. Profiling relied on immunoSEQ multiplex PCR, and the TCRdb table lists in-frame clones only, not all of them. The sample lists about 33,000 clones, approximately 85% occurring once. Sequenced material: peripheral blood. These TCRs come from a human donor in a cohort sampled during active COVID-19.

V and J are TRBV11-3 and TRBJ2-2; 14 bases fit TRBD2. The CDR3 length is 17 residues. With 6 bases clipped from V and 4 bases from J, the junction kept 7 bases outside the gene matches. CDR1 is SGHNT, CDR2 YENEEA, per germline. As DNA, the CDR3 is TGTGCCAGCAGTCCCGGGACTAGCGGGAGATCCACCGGGGAGCTGTTTTTT. It is translated as CASSPGTSGRSTGELFF.

This chain joins TRBV7-9 and TRBJ1-5; no definite D call. The V and J ends lost 5 bases and 4 bases respectively, with 9 bases between them. Germline V CDR1 and CDR2: SEHNR, FQNEAQ (reference sequence). CDR3 size: 13 residues. The CDR3 nucleotides read TGTGCCAGCAGCGGCGGGTGGAATCAGCCCCAGCATTTT. Its translation is CASSGGWNQPQHF.

This chain links TRBV2 with TRBJ2-1; D is undetermined. Trimming removed 3 bases from V and 13 bases from J, with 7 bases in between. The length of the CDR3 is 10 residues. Germline CDR1 and CDR2: SNHLY and FYNNEI. The CDR3 sequence: CASSERRQFF. CDR3 nucleotides: TGTGCCAGCAGTGAGCGGAGACAGTTCTTC.

This clone is a singleton in its sample. The chain couples TRBV27 to TRBJ2-7, with 10 bases that match TRBD1. The junction had 5 bases not matched to a gene; V was cut back by 6 bases and J by 6 bases. The germline V gene has CDR1 MNHEY and CDR2 SMNVEV (reference sequence). The length of the CDR3 is 13 residues. The CDR3 loop reads CASRRQGATEQYF. The CDR3 DNA reads TGTGCCAGCAGAAGACAGGGGGCGACCGAGCAGTACTTC.

This clone has a single count. This chain joins TRBV18 and TRBJ2-7, with a possible D match to TRBD1 (5 bases). The CDR3 sequence is 14 residues long. With 2 bases removed from V and 3 bases from J, the gap between germline ends came to 11 bases. Germline CDR1 and CDR2: KGHSH and LQKENI. The CDR3 DNA reads as TGTGCCAGCTCACCATTGGAAGACAGCTACGAGCAGTACTTC. Amino acid sequence: CASSPLEDSYEQYF.

The gene calls are TRBV13 and TRBJ2-7, with D uncertain. The CDR3 contains 15 residues. CDR1 is PRHDT, CDR2 FYEKMQ, per germline (reference sequence). The V end was cut by 4 bases, the J end by 2 bases, with 15 bases between. The CDR3 nucleotides read TGTGCCAGCAGCTCCGGCGCGGAATTAACCTACGAGCAGTACTTC. Translating gives CASSSGAELTYEQYF.

The J gene is TRBJ1-4, the V gene TRBV7-6; D possibly corresponds to TRBD1 (6 bases). The V end was cut by 1 base, the J end by 8 bases, with 14 bases between. The CDR3 runs to 15 residues. CDR1 is SGHVS and CDR2 is FNYEAQ in the germline V gene. The CDR3 reads CASSLETGPGEKLFF. In DNA, the CDR3 is TGTGCCAGCAGCTTAGAGACAGGCCCAGGCGAAAAACTGTTTTTT.

CDR3 protein: CASQATASGNTIYF. The CDR3 bases are TGTGCCTCCCAGGCAACTGCTTCTGGAAACACCATATATTTT. The V and J genes are TRBV28 and TRBJ1-3; D remains ambiguous. V gave up 11 bases and J gave up 1 base, with 15 bases separating them. Germline CDR1 reads MDHEN; CDR2 reads SYDVKM. CDR3 length: 14 amino acids.